This paragraph reports one T cell receptor beta chain. The antigen is unknown. Other DNA variants within this sample encode the same CDR3. V was pared by 0 bases and J by 2 bases, with 12 bases between. Germline V gene sequence: CDR1 SGHRS, CDR2 YFSETQ. This CDR3 has 15 amino acids. In the naive CD8 group, cells lacked CD45RO and were positively selected for CCR7, so terminally differentiated effector memory CD45RA+ cells were left out. There were only Caucasian adults among the donors, and all lived in Nashville, Tennessee. Profiled with immunoSEQ multiplex PCR; TCRdb holds only in-frame clones, not every one. The sample includes 1.5 million to 2.5 million clones, approximately 95% of them seen just once. The sample comes from a study of shared clonotypes between healthy human individuals. Whole-study context: Researchers assigned three CD4 naive, three CD4 memory, two CD8 naive and one CD8 memory plate to each donor.

Study-level results: A generally larger estimated richness was seen in naive subsets than in memory subsets. When compared with the clonotypes that were shared by all four sorted-subset donors, the non-shared clonotypes turned out to have lower generation probabilities.

This TCR was recovered from a man aged 18 to 29 in good health. J is TRBJ2-7 and V is TRBV5-1; D gene ambiguous. Specimen: naive CD8+ T cells sorted from blood. The CDR3 here is CASSLASGQTYEQYF. CDR3 DNA sequence: TGCGCCAGCAGCTTGGCCTCAGGTCAGACCTACGAGCAGTACTTC.